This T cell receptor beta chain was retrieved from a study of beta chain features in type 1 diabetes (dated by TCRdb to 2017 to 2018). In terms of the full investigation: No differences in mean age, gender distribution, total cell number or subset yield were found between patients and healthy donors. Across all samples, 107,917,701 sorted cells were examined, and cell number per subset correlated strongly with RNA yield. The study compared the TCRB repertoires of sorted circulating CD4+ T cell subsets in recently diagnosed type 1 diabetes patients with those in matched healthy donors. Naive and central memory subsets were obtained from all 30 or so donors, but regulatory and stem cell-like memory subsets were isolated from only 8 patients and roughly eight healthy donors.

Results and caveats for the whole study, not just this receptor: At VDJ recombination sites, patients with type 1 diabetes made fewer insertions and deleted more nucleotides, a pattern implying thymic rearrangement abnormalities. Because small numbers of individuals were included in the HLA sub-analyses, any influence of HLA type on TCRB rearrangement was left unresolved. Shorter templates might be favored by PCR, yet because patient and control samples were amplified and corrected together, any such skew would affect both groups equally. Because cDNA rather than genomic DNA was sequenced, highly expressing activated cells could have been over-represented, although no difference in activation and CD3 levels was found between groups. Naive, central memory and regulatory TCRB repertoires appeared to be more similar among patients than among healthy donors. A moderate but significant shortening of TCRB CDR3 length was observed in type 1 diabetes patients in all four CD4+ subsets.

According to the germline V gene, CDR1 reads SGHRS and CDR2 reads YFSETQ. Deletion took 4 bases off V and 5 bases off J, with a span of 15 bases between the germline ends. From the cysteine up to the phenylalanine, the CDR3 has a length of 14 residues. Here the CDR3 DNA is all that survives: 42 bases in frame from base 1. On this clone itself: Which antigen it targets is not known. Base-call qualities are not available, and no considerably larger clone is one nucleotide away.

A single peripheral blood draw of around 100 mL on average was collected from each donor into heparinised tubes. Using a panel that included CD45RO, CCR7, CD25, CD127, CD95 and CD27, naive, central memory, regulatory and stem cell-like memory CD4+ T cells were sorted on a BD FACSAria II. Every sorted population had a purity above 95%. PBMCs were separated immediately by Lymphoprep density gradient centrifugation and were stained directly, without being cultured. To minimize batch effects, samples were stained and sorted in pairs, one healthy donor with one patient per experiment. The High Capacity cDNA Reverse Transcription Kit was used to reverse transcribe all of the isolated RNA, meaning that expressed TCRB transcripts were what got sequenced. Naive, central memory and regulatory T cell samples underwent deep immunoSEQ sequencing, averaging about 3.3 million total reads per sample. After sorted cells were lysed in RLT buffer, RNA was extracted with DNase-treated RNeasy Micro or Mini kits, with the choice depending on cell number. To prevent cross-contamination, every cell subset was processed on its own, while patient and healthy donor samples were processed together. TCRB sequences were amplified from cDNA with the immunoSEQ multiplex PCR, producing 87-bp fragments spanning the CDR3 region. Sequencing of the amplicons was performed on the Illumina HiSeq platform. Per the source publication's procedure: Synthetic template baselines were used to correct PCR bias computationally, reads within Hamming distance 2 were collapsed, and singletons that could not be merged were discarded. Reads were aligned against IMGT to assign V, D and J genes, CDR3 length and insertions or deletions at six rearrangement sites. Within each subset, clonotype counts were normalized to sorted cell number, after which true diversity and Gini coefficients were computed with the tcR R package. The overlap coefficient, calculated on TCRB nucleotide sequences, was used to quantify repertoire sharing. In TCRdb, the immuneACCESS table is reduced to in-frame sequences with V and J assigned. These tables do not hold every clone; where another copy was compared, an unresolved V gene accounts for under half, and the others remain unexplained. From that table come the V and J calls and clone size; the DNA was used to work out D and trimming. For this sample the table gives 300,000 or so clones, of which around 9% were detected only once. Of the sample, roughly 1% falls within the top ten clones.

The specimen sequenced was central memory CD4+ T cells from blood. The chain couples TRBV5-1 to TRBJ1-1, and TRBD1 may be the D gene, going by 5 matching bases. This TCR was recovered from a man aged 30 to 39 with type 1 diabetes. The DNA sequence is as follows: TGCGCCAGCAGCCCGACGGGGGATGGAACTGAAGCTTTCTTT. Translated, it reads CASSPTGDGTEAFF. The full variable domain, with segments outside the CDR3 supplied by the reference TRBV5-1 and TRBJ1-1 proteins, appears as KAGVTQTPRYLIKTRGQQVTLSCSPISGHRSVSWYQQTPGQGLQFLFEYFSETQRNKGNFPGRFSGRQFSNSRSEMNVSTLELGDSALYLCASSPTGDGTEAFFGQGTRLTVV.